This entry features one T cell receptor (beta chain) sequence. Its binding antigen is unknown. Within one base of it there is no much larger clone, and no base qualities were kept. The data were obtained in a study of T cells after somatic rescue of genetic block (dated by TCRdb to 2020 to 2021). Regarding the complete study: The study assessed how robust, over the long term, a T-cell system was when the system had developed through somatic rescue of a genetic block in T-cell development.

The library was obtained by the immunoSEQ multiplex PCR assay. Drawn from immuneACCESS, this table holds only the in-frame rearrangements with V and J called that TCRdb kept. Clones are partly lost; checked studies trace under half to an unresolved V gene and leave the rest unexplained. The sample table holds over 95,000 clones, of which about 93% were seen once. More than 1.4% of the sample goes to the ten largest clones. V is shortened by 4 bases, J by 2 bases, and the region joining them spans 8 bases. The germline V gene specifies MRHNA as CDR1 and SNTAGT as CDR2. Reading from cysteine to phenylalanine, the CDR3 counts 13 amino acids. Only CDR3 DNA remains: 39 bases, in frame from the first base.

The rearranged segments are TRBV6-4 and TRBJ1-2; D gene: possibly TRBD1, on 6 matching bases. The TCR was taken from a woman aged 18-29 years. The sequenced sample consisted of peripheral blood mononuclear cells (PBMCs). CDR3 region: CASSATGNYGYTF. The DNA sequence reads TGTGCCAGCAGTGCAACAGGGAACTATGGCTACACCTTC.